The clone carrying this TCR beta chain has a handful of counts. The antigen is not known. The CDR3 runs to 13 residues. V gave up 2 bases and J gave up 4 bases; unmatched junction bases: 1. From germline, CDR1 is WNHNN and CDR2 SYGVQD (reference sequence). This sample was included in a study of CD8+CD57+ T cells in acquired aplastic anemia. Study-level background: Healthy donor CD4+ samples were sequenced to a depth that averaged roughly 9.9 million reads. Findings and limits, study-wide: Patients and controls shared under 35 CD8+ CDR3 sequences, which appeared highly expressed in patients and within their immunodominant clones. Controls and patients did not differ significantly in CD8+ Simpson's diversity.

Genomic DNA, serving as template, underwent TCR beta VDJ and CDR3 profiling. TCRdb called the reads again in MiXCR, with one record for every CDR3 protein. The data hold tens of thousands of distinct CDR3 sequences, with 75% to 85% observed a single time. This TCR derives from a human donor in good health, serving as a control. The rearrangement joins TRBV10-1 to TRBJ2-5; 7 nucleotides match TRBD2. Sample: sorted CD4+, CD8+, or CD8+CD57+ T cells (not recorded which) from PBMCs. CDR3 in DNA: TGCGCCAGCAGTGAGACTAGCGCAGAGACCCAGTACTTC. As protein: CASSETSAETQYF.